A single TCR beta chain is shown here with its context. Its antigen remains unidentified. This entry belongs to a study of T-cell memory formation after mild COVID-19. Overall study context: TCR clusters were mostly donor specific.

Whole-study results and caveats: For contracting clones, CD4+ ones sat mainly in CM and EM, CD8+ in EMRA. Contracting clones, day 15 to 85, had balanced CD4/CD8, and later expanders favored CD4+.

Using constant-segment primers, 5'RACE produced TCR alpha and TCR beta cDNA libraries carrying sample barcodes and UMIs. TCRdb analysed the 5' RACE reads with MiXCR anew, one entry per CDR3 protein. The data show under 150,000 distinct CDR3 sequences, with approximately 21% seen just once and about 42% held by the top ten. CDR1 and CDR2 (germline): SEHNR, FQNEAQ (reference sequence). V gave up 4 bases and J gave up 8 bases; unmatched junction bases: 11. CDR3 length equals 16 residues. The TCR comes from a man aged 18 to 29 who had mild COVID-19 (a few samples of this study predate the infection). Cell type and time point are not known. The specimen was PBMCs or a T cell subset sorted from them (not recorded which). This chain links TRBV7-9 with TRBJ2-6; 7 nucleotides align to TRBD1. CDR3 protein: CASSSNEGATTNVLTF. CDR3 sequence (DNA): TGTGCCAGCAGCTCTAACGAGGGGGCGACCACCAACGTCCTGACTTTC.